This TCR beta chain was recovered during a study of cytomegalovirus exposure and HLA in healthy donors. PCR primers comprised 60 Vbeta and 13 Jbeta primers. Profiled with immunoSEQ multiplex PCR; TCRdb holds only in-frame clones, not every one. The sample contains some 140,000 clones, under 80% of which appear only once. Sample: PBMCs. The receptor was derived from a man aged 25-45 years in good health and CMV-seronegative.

This chain's CDR3 is CASSVVWGGDTQYF. CDR3 nucleotides: TGTGCCAGCAGCGTAGTGTGGGGGGGAGATACGCAGTATTTT. V gene TRBV9 combines with J gene TRBJ2-3; 7 bases map to TRBD2. This CDR3 is 14 amino acids long. Trimming cost V 0 bases and J 5 bases; bases outside gene matches: 3. Looked up from germline, CDR1 is SGDLS and CDR2 is YYNGEE.